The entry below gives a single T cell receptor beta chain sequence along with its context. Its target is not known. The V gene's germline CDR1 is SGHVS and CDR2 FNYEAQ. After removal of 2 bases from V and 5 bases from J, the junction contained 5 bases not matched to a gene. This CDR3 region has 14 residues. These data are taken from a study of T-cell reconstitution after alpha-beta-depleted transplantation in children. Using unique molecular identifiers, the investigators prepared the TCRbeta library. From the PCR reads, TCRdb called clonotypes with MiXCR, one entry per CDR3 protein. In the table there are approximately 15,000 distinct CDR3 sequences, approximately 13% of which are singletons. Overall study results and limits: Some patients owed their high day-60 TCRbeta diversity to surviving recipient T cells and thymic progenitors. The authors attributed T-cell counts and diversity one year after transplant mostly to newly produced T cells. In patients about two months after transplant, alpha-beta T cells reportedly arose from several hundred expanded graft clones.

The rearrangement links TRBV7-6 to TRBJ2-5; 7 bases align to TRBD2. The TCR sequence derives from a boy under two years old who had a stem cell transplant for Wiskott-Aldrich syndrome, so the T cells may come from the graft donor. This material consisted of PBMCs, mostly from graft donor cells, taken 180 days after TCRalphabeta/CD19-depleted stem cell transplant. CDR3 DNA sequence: TGTGCCAGCAGCTTATGGGGAGGGCGGGAGACCCAGTACTTC. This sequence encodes CASSLWGGRETQYF.